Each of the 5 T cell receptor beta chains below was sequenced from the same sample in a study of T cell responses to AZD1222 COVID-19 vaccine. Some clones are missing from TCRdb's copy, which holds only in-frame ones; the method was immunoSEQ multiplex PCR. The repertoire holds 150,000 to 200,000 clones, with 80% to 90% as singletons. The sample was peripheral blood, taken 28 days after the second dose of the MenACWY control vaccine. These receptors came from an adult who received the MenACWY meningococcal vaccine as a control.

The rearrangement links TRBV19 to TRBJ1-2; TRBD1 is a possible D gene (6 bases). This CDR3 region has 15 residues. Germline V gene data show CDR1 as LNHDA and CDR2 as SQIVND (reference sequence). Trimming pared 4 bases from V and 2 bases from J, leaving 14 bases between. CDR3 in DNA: TGTGCCAGTAGTACCCATCCTACAGGGAACTATGGCTACACCTTC. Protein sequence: CASSTHPTGNYGYTF. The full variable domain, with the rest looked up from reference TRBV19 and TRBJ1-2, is DGGITQSPKYLFRKEGQNVTLSCEQNLNHDAMYWYRQDPGQGLRLIYYSQIVNDFQKGDIAEGYSVSREKKESFPLTVTSAQKNPTAFYLCASSTHPTGNYGYTFGSGTRLTVV.

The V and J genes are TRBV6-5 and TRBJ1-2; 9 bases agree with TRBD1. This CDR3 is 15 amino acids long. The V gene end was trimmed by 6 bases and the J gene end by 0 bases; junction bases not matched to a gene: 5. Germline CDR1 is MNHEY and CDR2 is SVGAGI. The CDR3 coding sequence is TGTGCCAGCAGGGGGGGACAGGGAGCTAACTATGGCTACACCTTC. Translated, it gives CASRGGQGANYGYTF.

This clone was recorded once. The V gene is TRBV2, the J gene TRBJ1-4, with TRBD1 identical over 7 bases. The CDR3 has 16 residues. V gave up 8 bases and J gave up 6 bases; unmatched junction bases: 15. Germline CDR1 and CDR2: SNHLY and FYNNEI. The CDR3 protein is CASGMGQSGPYEKLFF. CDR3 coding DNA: TGTGCCAGCGGCATGGGACAGTCGGGACCCTATGAAAAACTGTTTTTT.

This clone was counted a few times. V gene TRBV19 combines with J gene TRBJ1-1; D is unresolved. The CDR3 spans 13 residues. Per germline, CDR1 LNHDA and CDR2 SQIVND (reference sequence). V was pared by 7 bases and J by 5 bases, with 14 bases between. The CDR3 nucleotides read TGTGCCAGTAAAGTGGCTTTGGGGACTGAAGCTTTCTTT. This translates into CASKVALGTEAFF.

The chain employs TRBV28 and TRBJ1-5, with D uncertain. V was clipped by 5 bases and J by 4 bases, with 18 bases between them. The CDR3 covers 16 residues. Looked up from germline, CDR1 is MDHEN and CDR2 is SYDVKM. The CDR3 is CASSPPRAGSNQPQHF. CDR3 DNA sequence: TGTGCCAGCAGTCCGCCTAGGGCGGGTAGTAATCAGCCCCAGCATTTT.